This note documents a single T cell receptor beta chain sequence. The sample comes from a study of T cell changes during pregnancy in multiple sclerosis. Assay: immunoSEQ multiplex PCR; the TCRdb copy retains only in-frame clones and omits some. The table has about 51,000 clones, just over 90% seen once. The CDR3 covers 14 residues. V gave up 2 bases and J gave up 3 bases, with 5 bases separating them. Germline CDR1 is MRHNA and CDR2 is SNTAGT. Sequences were derived from peripheral blood, sampled in the second trimester of pregnancy. The genes are TRBV6-4 and TRBJ2-6; a weak D match, TRBD1 (5 bases). The receptor was isolated from a female donor with multiple sclerosis, enrolled in a pregnancy study. The CDR3 sequence: CASSDRGGANVLTF. CDR3 DNA: TGTGCCAGCAGTGACAGGGGTGGGGCCAACGTCCTGACTTTC.